This record covers a single T cell receptor (beta chain). Its antigen has not been determined. No quality values exist for individual bases; no much larger clone is one base distant. These data originate in a study of PD-1 blockade in classical Hodgkin lymphoma (dated by TCRdb to 2018 to 2020). At the level of the whole study: Nivolumab dosing was 3 mg/kg intravenously every 2 weeks, continuing until either disease progression or unacceptable toxicity. The study used CyTOF and TCR beta sequencing to define a peripheral blood immune signature of response to PD-1 blockade in classical Hodgkin lymphoma. What the work shows at the level of the full study, not this receptor alone: The study covered only a single clinical trial cohort, and the causes of the repertoire differences, possibly disease activity or prior therapy, were still not defined. Lower diversity was observed in patients in whom nivolumab was started less than 1 year after ASCT, and these patients were excluded from later analyses so that confounding by immune reconstitution would be avoided. CD4+ but not CD8+ TCR diversity rose significantly by C4D1 (p=0.0027 vs p=0.16), most apparent in complete responders (p=0.02). Trial patients achieving complete response had baseline diversity similar to newly diagnosed patients, whereas partial responders and progressors had significantly lower diversity. Baseline TCR diversity was reported to be lower in newly diagnosed patients than in healthy donors, and even lower in relapsed/refractory patients.

What the time point label conveys for this sample: cycle 4 day 1 (C4D1), after 6 weeks of nivolumab. Every trial patient had relapsed following autologous stem cell transplantation, and prior brentuximab vedotin exposure was what differed among cohorts A, B and C. The trial cohort included 50 to 70 patients with relapsed/refractory classical Hodgkin lymphoma, and each patient had a best overall response of complete response, partial response or progressive disease. In the multi-cohort phase II CheckMate 205 trial, trial patients received single-agent nivolumab. An independent review committee assessed best overall response by applying the 2007 International Working Group response criteria. Trial PBMCs were obtained immediately prior to nivolumab initiation (C1D1) and on therapy at cycle 2 day 1 and cycle 4 day 1. Peripheral blood was collected in 8 mL Vacutainer Cell Preparation Tubes, from which PBMCs were isolated by centrifugation and then cryopreserved.

The Qiagen DNeasy kit was used to extract genomic DNA from unsorted PBMCs and from the negatively selected CD4+ and CD8+ fractions. TCR beta CDR3 regions were subjected to amplification by immunoSEQ multiplex PCR with primers that anneal to V and J segments. A synthetic immune receptor repertoire was used to minimize amplification bias, and any residual bias was removed computationally once sequencing was done. The paper's processing steps were these. Custom Python scripts were used to quantify repertoire diversity as the Shannon entropy index. Unsorted, CD4+ and CD8+ repertoires were examined separately, except in combined analyses, for which CD4+ and CD8+ sequences were merged in silico. Clonal expansion was defined as a frequency increase of at least 2-fold after treatment compared with C1D1, and clones undetected at baseline were assigned a pseudocount of 0.5. Singleton clones were defined as clones with 0 or 1 copy at C1D1, and non-singleton clones were defined as clones with 2 or more copies. Clones expanded in unsorted samples were labelled as CD4+, CD8+ or unknown by matching protein sequences in sorted samples from the same patient. Wilcoxon tests on paired samples were used to test changes in diversity from C1D1 to C4D1. TCRdb obtained this table from immuneACCESS and retained in-frame rearrangements with V and J assigned. These tables miss some clones; where compared with another copy, unresolved V genes account for less than half of the shortfall, and the remainder is unexplained. For V, J and clone size, that table is used; D and trimming come from the DNA. This sample holds 34,000 or so clones; around 82% were observed only once. Clones ranked in the top ten supply approximately 17% of the sample.

The germline V gene supplies CDR1 SQVTM and CDR2 ANQGSEA. V loses 4 bases, J loses 2 bases, and the germline ends lie 11 bases apart. The CDR3 goes from the cysteine to the phenylalanine over 14 residues. The kept DNA is CDR3 alone, 42 bases in frame from the first base. This chain is built from TRBV29-1 and TRBJ2-2; TRBD1 is a possible D gene, resting on 5 matching bases. Sequencing was performed on peripheral blood mononuclear cells (PBMCs), taken before the fourth cycle of nivolumab. This TCR came from a human donor with classical Hodgkin lymphoma. CDR3 reads: CSVVKGSNTGELFF. The nucleotides read TGCAGCGTTGTGAAGGGGTCCAACACCGGGGAGCTGTTTTTT.